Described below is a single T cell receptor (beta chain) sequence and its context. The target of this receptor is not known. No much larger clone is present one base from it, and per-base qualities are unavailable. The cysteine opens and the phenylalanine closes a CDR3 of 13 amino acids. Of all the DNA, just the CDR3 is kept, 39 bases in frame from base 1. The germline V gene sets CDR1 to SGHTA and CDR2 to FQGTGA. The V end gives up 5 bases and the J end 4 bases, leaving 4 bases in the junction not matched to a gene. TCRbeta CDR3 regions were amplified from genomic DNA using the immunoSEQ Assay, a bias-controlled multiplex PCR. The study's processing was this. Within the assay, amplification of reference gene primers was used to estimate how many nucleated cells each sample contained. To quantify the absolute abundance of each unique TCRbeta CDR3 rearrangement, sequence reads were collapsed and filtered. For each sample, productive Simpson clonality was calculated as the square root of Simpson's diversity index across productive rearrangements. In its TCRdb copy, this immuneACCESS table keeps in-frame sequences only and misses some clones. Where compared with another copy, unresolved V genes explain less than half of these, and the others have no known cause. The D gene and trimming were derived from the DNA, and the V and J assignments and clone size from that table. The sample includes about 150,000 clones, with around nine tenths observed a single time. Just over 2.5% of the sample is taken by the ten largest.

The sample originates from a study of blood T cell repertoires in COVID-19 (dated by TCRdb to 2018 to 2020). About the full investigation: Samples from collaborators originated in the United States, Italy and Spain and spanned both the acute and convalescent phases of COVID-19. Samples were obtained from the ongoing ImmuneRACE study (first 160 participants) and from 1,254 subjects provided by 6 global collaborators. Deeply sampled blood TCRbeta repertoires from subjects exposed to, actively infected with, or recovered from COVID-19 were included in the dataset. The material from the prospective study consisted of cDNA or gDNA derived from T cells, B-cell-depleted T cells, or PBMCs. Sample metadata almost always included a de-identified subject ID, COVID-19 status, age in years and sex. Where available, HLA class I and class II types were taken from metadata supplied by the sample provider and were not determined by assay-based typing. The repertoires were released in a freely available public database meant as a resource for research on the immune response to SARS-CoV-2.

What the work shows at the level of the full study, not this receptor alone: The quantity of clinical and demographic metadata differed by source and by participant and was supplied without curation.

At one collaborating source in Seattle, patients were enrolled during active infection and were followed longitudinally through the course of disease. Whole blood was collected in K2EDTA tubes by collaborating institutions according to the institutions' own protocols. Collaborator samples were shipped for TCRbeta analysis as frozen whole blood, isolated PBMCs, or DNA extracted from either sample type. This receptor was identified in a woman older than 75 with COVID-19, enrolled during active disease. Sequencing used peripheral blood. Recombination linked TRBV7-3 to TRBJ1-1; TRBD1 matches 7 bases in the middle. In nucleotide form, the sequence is TGTGCCAGCAGCGCTCAGGGGGGCACTGAAGCTTTCTTT. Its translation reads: CASSAQGGTEAFF.